These 28 T cell receptor beta chains came from one sample sequenced in a study of blood T cell repertoires in COVID-19. Generated by immunoSEQ multiplex PCR, the TCRdb table keeps only in-frame clones and is missing some. The sample lists approximately 180,000 clones; roughly nine tenths were seen once. Sample: PBMCs or T cells enriched from blood (not recorded which). The receptors come from a woman between 40 and 50 years old with acute COVID-19.

The chain is built from TRBV6-2 or TRBV6-3 and TRBJ2-3, with TRBD2 matching 7 bases. CDR3 size: 18 residues. The germline gives CDR1 MNHEY, CDR2 SVGEGT. With 0 bases clipped from V and 2 bases from J, the junction kept 11 bases outside the gene matches. CDR3 coding DNA: TGTGCCAGCAGTTACTCGGGCGGCGGGAGAGGGTACACAGATACGCAGTATTTT. Amino acids: CASSYSGGGRGYTDTQYF.

The chain recombines TRBV10-3 with TRBJ1-1; no firm D call. V dropped 1 base and J dropped 5 bases, with 11 bases sitting between them. The germline V gene has CDR1 ENHRY and CDR2 SYGVKD. The CDR3 extends over 14 amino acids. The CDR3 coding sequence is TGTGCCATCAGTGAGTTCGCGGGCAAGACTGAAGCTTTCTTT. It encodes CAISEFAGKTEAFF.

This chain uses TRBV4-1 with TRBJ2-1; D may be TRBD2 (5 bases). V gave up 0 bases and J gave up 9 bases, with 12 bases separating them. Per the germline V gene, CDR1 is MGHRA and CDR2 is YSYEKL. The CDR3 covers 14 residues. CDR3 coding DNA: TGCGCCAGCAGCCAAGATTTGACGAGCGGTGAGCAGTTCTTC. Its translation: CASSQDLTSGEQFF.

The rearrangement links TRBV2 to TRBJ2-1, with TRBD2 identical over 10 bases. From germline, CDR1 is SNHLY and CDR2 FYNNEI. V was pared by 1 base and J by 8 bases, with 5 bases of the junction left unmatched. CDR3 length: 15 amino acids. The CDR3 DNA sequence: TGTGCCAGCAGTGAAGGGTCTAGCGGGAGCCATGAGCAGTTCTTC. Translated, it gives CASSEGSSGSHEQFF.

The gene calls are TRBV2 and TRBJ2-3; 7 positions agree with TRBD1. The CDR3 runs 16 residues. Germline CDR1 is SNHLY and CDR2 is FYNNEI. V trimming: 2 bases; J trimming: 2 bases; junction bases outside the gene matches: 7. The CDR3 DNA is TGTGCCAGCAGTGAATTAAAGGGACAGATCACAGATACGCAGTATTTT. This codes for CASSELKGQITDTQYF.

The CDR3 DNA is TGTGCCAGCAGTCCCGGGACAGGGGGGAATACGCAGTATTTT. Protein sequence: CASSPGTGGNTQYF. The chain couples TRBV27 to TRBJ2-3; TRBD1 matches 11 bases. This CDR3 spans 14 amino acids. Per germline, CDR1 MNHEY and CDR2 SMNVEV (reference sequence). V lost 5 bases to trimming and J lost 7 bases; unmatched junction nucleotides: 5.

The chain uses TRBV30 and TRBJ1-2, with D possibly being TRBD1 (6 bases). Trimming cost V 1 base and J 4 bases, with 10 bases left between them. The germline CDR1 and CDR2 sequences are GTSNPN and SVGIG (reference sequence). The CDR3 spans 13 residues. The CDR3 nucleotides are TGTGCCTGGAGTGCCCAGGGGCTCTATGGCTACACCTTC. Encoded protein: CAWSAQGLYGYTF.

CDR3 sequence: CAWTSHPTYYNEQFF. In DNA form, the CDR3 reads TGTGCCTGGACCTCCCACCCGACTTATTACAATGAGCAGTTCTTC. The chain is built from TRBV30 and TRBJ2-1, with unresolved D. The CDR3 consists of 15 residues. V was clipped by 4 bases and J by 4 bases, with 17 bases between them. Per the germline V gene, CDR1 is GTSNPN and CDR2 is SVGIG (reference sequence).

The chain has TRBV19 and TRBJ2-7, with 9 nucleotides matching TRBD1. With V trimmed by 2 bases and J by 1 base, 6 bases remained unmatched. This CDR3 has 16 amino acids. Germline V CDR1 and CDR2: LNHDA, SQIVND (reference sequence). CDR3 coding DNA: TGTGCCAGTAGTATAATGGCCGGGACAGGGTCCTACGAGCAGTACTTC. This encodes CASSIMAGTGSYEQYF.

This clone showed up just once. The CDR3 spells CASSERSGAVLEQFF. DNA for the CDR3: TGTGCCAGCAGTGAAAGATCAGGGGCAGTTCTTGAGCAGTTCTTC. The chain couples TRBV2 to TRBJ2-1, with a possible D match to TRBD1 (6 bases). CDR1 SNHLY and CDR2 FYNNEI come from the germline V gene. V gave up 2 bases and J gave up 9 bases, with 17 bases separating them. The CDR3 sequence is 15 residues long.

The chain joins TRBV7-9 to TRBJ2-1; 8 positions match TRBD2. Germline V gene lookup returns CDR1 SEHNR and CDR2 FQNEAQ (reference sequence). The length of the CDR3 is 14 residues. The junction had 7 bases not matched to a gene; V was cut back by 10 bases and J by 2 bases. CDR3 sequence reads: CATQLADPYNEQFF. CDR3 nucleotides: TGTGCCACACAACTAGCGGACCCCTACAATGAGCAGTTCTTC.

The genes are TRBV3-1 (or the pseudogene TRBV3-2) and TRBJ1-2, with a tentative D call TRBD1 (5 bases). V was shortened by 4 bases and J by 3 bases, with 12 bases between the two germline ends. This CDR3 is 14 amino acids long. Per the germline V gene, CDR1 is LGHDT and CDR2 is YNNKEL (reference sequence). CDR3 in amino acids: CASSPLWGDYGYTF. The CDR3 nucleotides are TGTGCCAGCAGCCCTTTATGGGGCGACTATGGCTACACCTTC.

This clone was seen at least ten times. V usage is TRBV6-1 and J usage is TRBJ2-7, with a tentative D call TRBD1 (5 bases). Germline V gene sequence: CDR1 MNHNS, CDR2 SASEGT. There are 15 residues in the CDR3. The V end was cut by 1 base, the J end by 0 bases, with 10 bases between. The CDR3 nucleotides read TGTGCCAGCAGTGAAGAAGGGGTCGGCTCCTACGAGCAGTACTTC. It codes for CASSEEGVGSYEQYF.

This sequence joins TRBV9 and TRBJ1-3; TRBD1 matches at 7 bases. J gave up 3 bases and V 3 bases, and 9 bases lay outside the gene matches. Germline V gene data show CDR1 as SGDLS and CDR2 as YYNGEE. This CDR3 is built from 16 residues. For the CDR3, the DNA is TGTGCCAGCAGCGCTTCGGGACAGCGATTTGGAAACACCATATATTTT. Its translation: CASSASGQRFGNTIYF.

The chain uses TRBV7-2 and TRBJ1-2; tentative D call: TRBD1 (6 bases). Trimming shortened V by 1 base and J by 2 bases, and 17 bases separated the two germline ends. The germline V gene encodes CDR1 SGHTA and CDR2 FQGNSA. The CDR3 loop spans 17 amino acids. The CDR3 reads CASSLGAENRENYGYTF. The CDR3 DNA is TGTGCCAGCAGCTTAGGAGCTGAGAACAGGGAGAACTATGGCTACACCTTC.

The chain employs TRBV11-2 and TRBJ2-3; perhaps TRBD2 as D (5 bases). This CDR3 has 17 amino acids. The V end was cut by 1 base, the J end by 0 bases, with 14 bases between. CDR1 is SGHAT and CDR2 is FQNNGV in the germline V gene. The CDR3 loop reads CASSLGEWETSTDTQYF. The DNA for the CDR3 is TGTGCCAGCAGCTTAGGGGAGTGGGAAACTAGCACAGATACGCAGTATTTT.

The J gene is TRBJ2-1, the V gene TRBV7-9; TRBD2 matches at 16 bases. The ends lost 0 bases at V and 6 bases at J; junction bases unmatched: 2. CDR1 SEHNR and CDR2 FQNEAQ come from the germline V gene (reference sequence). The CDR3 is 17 amino acids. The CDR3 loop is CASSLAGTSGRANEQFF. DNA for the CDR3: TGTGCCAGCAGCTTAGCAGGGACTAGCGGGAGGGCCAATGAGCAGTTCTTC.

The chain has TRBV25-1 and TRBJ2-1; no firm D call. Germline lookup yields CDR1 MGHDK and CDR2 SYGVNS. The CDR3 is 16 amino acids. V lost 1 base, J lost 0 bases, and 10 bases lay in between. CDR3 sequence (DNA): TGTGCCAGCAGTGAATCGATCTGGAGCTCCTACAATGAGCAGTTCTTC. Translated: CASSESIWSSYNEQFF. Filled out from reference TRBV25-1 and TRBJ2-1, the complete variable domain reads EADIYQTPRYLVIGTGKKITLECSQTMGHDKMYWYQQDPGMELHLIHYSYGVNSTEKGDLSSESTVSRIRTEHFPLTLESARPSHTSQYLCASSESIWSSYNEQFFGPGTRLTVL.

This clone was recorded at least ten times. This rearrangement joins TRBV7-8 to TRBJ2-7; D remains ambiguous. V gave up 2 bases and J gave up 1 base, with 15 bases separating them. The CDR3 is 16 residues long. Germline V gene sequence: CDR1 SGHVS, CDR2 FQNEAQ. The CDR3 nucleotides are TGTGCCAGCAGCTTACGTTTCTACCCGACTTCCTACGAGCAGTACTTC. This sequence encodes CASSLRFYPTSYEQYF.

The chain couples TRBV5-1 to TRBJ2-3; the match to TRBD2 covers 11 bases. V lost 0 bases to trimming and J lost 2 bases; unmatched junction nucleotides: 2. The CDR3 has 16 amino acids. CDR1 and CDR2 (germline): SGHRS, YFSETQ. CDR3 nucleotides: TGCGCCAGCAGCTTGGCTAGCGGGAGGCTCACAGATACGCAGTATTTT. Translated, it gives CASSLASGRLTDTQYF.

The V call is TRBV10-2, the J call TRBJ1-1, with TRBD1 matching over 7 bases. Per the germline V gene, CDR1 is WSHSY and CDR2 is SAAADI. V gave up 7 bases and J gave up 1 base; unmatched junction bases: 6. The CDR3 loop spans 14 amino acids. CDR3 in amino acids: CASTLDRRNTEAFF. CDR3 in DNA: TGCGCCAGCACTTTGGACAGGAGGAACACTGAAGCTTTCTTT.

V is TRBV11-2 and J is TRBJ1-6; unclear D gene. There are 15 residues in the CDR3. The germline gives CDR1 SGHAT, CDR2 FQNNGV. V lost 1 base to trimming and J lost 8 bases, with 12 bases between them. CDR3 loop: CASSLGARWDSPLHF. CDR3 bases: TGTGCCAGCAGCTTAGGGGCCAGGTGGGATTCACCCCTCCACTTT.

This rearrangement joins TRBV5-6 to TRBJ2-5, with TRBD2 as a possible D gene (5 bases). The CDR3 covers 15 residues. Trimming stripped 2 bases from V and 4 bases from J, with 15 bases between. Looked up from germline, CDR1 is SGHDT and CDR2 is YYEEEE. The CDR3 is CASSFTRNRGETQYF. Written as DNA, the CDR3 is TGTGCCAGCAGCTTTACTAGAAATCGGGGAGAGACCCAGTACTTC.

The J gene is TRBJ2-5, the V gene TRBV11-2; the D gene is possibly TRBD1 (6 bases). The V gene lost 5 bases and the J gene lost 0 bases, with 10 bases spanning the gap. The length of the CDR3 is 14 residues. Germline lookup yields CDR1 SGHAT and CDR2 FQNNGV. This chain's CDR3 is CASSIRDNQETQYF. The CDR3 region has the DNA TGTGCCAGCAGCATCAGGGACAACCAAGAGACCCAGTACTTC.

The chain uses TRBV7-6 and TRBJ1-6; TRBD1 is a possible D gene (5 bases). V was shortened by 2 bases and J by 1 base, with 9 bases between the two germline ends. Germline V gene sequence: CDR1 SGHVS, CDR2 FNYEAQ. The CDR3 has 16 amino acids. The CDR3 sequence: CASSLSRASYNSPLHF. The CDR3, as DNA: TGTGCCAGCAGCTTATCCAGGGCTTCCTATAATTCACCCCTCCACTTT.

The J gene is TRBJ2-2, the V gene TRBV9; no reliable D call. The CDR3 is 13 amino acids. V lost 0 bases and J lost 7, with 7 bases in between. Germline CDR1 is SGDLS and CDR2 is YYNGEE. The CDR3 sequence: CASSVVSVGELFF. The CDR3 DNA reads TGTGCCAGCAGCGTAGTCTCCGTCGGGGAGCTGTTTTTT.

The chain joins TRBV6-2 or TRBV6-3 to TRBJ2-3, with TRBD2 matching 8 bases. Germline assignment: CDR1 MNHEY and CDR2 SVGEGT. The CDR3 contains 17 residues. The V segment lost 0 bases and the J segment 5 bases; nucleotides outside the gene matches: 10. In nucleotides, the CDR3 is TGTGCCAGCAGTTACTCGTTTGAGGAAACTAGCGGAGATACGCAGTATTTT. Translating gives CASSYSFEETSGDTQYF.

The rearrangement uses TRBV10-3 and TRBJ2-3; TRBD2 is a possible D gene (5 bases). The CDR3 is 15 amino acids. Germline CDR1 is ENHRY and CDR2 is SYGVKD. Trimming took off 6 bases at V and 0 bases at J, with 13 bases between the two ends. The CDR3 region has the DNA TGTGCCATCAGCTCGCGGGTCGGGAGCACAGATACGCAGTATTTT. This encodes CAISSRVGSTDTQYF.